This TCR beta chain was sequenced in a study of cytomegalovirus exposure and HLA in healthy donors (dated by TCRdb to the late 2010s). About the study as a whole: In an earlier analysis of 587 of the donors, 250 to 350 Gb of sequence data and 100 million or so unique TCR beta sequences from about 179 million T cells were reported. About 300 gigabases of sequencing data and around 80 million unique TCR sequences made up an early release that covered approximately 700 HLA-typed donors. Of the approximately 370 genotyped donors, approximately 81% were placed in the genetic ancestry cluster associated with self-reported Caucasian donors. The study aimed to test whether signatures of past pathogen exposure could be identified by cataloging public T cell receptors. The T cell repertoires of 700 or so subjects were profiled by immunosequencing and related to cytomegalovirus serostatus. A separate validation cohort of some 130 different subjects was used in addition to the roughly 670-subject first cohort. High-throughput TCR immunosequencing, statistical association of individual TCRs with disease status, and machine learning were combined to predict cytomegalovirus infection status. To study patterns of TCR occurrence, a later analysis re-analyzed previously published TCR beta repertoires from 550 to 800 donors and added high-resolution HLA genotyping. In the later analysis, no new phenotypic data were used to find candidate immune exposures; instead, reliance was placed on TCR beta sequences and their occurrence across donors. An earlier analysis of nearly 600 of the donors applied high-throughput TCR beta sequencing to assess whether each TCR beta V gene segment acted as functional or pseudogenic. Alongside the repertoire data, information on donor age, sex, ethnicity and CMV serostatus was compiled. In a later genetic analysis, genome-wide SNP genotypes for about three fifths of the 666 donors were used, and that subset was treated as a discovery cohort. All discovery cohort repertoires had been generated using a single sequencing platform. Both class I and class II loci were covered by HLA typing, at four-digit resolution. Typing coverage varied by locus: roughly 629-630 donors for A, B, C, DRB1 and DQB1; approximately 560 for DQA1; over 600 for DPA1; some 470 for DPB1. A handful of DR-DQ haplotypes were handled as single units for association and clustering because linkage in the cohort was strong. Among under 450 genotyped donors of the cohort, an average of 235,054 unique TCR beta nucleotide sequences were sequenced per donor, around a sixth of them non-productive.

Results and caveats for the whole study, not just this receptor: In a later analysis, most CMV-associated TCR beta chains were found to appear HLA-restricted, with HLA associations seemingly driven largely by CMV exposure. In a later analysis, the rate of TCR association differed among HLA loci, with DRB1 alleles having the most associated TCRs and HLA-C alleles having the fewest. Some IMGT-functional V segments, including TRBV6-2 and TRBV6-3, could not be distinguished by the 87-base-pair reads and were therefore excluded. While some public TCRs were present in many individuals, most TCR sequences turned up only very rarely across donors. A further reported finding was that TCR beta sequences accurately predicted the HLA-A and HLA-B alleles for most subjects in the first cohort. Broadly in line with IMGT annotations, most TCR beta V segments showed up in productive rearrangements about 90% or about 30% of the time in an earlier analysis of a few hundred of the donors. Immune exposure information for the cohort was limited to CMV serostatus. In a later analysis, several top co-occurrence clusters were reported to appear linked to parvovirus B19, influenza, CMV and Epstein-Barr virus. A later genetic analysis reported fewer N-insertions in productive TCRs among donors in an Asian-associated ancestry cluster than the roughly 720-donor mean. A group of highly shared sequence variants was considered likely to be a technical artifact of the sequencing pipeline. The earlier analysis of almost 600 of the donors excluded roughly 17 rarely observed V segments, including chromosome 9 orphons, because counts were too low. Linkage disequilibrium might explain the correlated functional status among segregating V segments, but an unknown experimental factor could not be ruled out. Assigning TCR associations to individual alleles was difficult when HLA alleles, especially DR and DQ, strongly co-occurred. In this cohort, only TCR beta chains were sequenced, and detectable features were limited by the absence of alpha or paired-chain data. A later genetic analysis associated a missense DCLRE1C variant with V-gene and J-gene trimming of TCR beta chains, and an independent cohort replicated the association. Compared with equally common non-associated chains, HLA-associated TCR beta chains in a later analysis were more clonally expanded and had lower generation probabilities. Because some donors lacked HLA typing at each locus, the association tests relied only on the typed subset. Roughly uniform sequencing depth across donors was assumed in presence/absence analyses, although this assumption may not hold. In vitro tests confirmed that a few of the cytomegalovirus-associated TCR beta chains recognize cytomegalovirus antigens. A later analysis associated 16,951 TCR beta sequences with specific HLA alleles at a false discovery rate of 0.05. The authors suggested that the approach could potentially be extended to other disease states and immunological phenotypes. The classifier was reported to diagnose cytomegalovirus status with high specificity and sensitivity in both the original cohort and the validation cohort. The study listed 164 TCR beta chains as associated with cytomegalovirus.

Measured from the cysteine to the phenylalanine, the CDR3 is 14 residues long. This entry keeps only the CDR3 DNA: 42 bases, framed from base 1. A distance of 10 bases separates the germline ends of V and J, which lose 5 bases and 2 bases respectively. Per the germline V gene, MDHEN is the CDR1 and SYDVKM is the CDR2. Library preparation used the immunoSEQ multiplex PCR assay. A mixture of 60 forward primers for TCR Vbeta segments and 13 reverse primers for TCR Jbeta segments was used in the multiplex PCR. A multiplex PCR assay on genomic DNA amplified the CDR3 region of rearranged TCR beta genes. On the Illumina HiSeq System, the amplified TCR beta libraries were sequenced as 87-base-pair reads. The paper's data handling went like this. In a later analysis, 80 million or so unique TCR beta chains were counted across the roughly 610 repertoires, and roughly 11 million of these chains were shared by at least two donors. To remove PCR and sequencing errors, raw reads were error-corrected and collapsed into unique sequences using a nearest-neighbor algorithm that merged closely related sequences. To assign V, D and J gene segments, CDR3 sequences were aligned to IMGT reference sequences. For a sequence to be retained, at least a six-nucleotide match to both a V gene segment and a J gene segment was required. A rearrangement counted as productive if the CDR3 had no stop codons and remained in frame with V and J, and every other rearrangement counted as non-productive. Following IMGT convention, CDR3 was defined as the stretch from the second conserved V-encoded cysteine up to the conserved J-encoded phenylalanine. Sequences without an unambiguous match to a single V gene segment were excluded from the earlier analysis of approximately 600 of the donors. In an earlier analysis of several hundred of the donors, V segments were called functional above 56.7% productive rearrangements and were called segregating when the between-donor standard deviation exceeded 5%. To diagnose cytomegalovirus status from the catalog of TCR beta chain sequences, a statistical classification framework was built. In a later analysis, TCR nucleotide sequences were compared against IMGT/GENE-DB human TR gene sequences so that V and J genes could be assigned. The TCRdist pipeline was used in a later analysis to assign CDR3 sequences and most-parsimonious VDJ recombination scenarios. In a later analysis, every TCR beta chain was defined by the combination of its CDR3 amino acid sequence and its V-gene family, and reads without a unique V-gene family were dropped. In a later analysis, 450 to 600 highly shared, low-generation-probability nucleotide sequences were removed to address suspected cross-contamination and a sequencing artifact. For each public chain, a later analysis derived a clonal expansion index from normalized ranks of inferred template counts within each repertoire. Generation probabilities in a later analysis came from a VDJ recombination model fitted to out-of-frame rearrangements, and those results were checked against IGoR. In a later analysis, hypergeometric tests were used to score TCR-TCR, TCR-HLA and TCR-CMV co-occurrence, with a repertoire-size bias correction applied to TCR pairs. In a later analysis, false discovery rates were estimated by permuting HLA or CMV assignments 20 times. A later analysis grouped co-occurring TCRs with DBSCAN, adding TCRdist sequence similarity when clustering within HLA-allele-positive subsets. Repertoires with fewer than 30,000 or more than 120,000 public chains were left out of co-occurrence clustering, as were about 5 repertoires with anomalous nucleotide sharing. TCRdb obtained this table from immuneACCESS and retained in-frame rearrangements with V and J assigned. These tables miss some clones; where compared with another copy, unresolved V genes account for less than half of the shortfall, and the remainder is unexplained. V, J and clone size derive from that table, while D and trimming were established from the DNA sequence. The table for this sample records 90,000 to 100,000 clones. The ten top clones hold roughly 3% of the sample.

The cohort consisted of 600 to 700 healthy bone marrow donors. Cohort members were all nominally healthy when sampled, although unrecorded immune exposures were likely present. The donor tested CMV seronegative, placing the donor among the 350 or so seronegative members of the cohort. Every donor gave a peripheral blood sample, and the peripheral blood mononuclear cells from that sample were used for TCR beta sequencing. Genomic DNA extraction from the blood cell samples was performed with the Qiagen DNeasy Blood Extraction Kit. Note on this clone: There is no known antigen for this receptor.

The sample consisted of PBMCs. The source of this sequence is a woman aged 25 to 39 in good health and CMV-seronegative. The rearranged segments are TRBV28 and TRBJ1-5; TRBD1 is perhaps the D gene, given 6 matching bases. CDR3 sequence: CASSRGGGNQPQHF. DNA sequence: TGTGCCAGCAGTAGAGGGGGGGGCAATCAGCCCCAGCATTTT.